The table lists the clone carrying this T cell receptor (beta chain) with many counts. Its specificity is unknown. CDR1 is DFQATT and CDR2 is SNEGSKA in the germline V gene (reference sequence). This CDR3 spans 17 amino acids. J lost 0 bases, V lost 5 bases, and 13 bases had no gene match. These data belong to a study of early T cells in non-severe SARS-CoV-2 infection. Overall study context: Unsorted whole blood bulk RNA was sequenced, with unpaired chains.

The study, taken as a whole, reports: Sequences matched to VDJdb favored anti-spike CD8 responses, while private and CD4 specificities were missed.

Individually, cDNA molecules had unique molecular identifiers attached to them. TCRdb reprocessed the 5' RACE reads with MiXCR, giving one entry per CDR3 protein. Of tens of thousands of distinct CDR3 sequences detected, approximately 13% appear once; the ten largest clones hold roughly 8.3%. The gene calls are TRBV20-1 and TRBJ2-7, with 10 positions matching TRBD1. The sample consisted of whole blood. The receptor's source is an adult who was a healthcare worker with PCR-confirmed SARS-CoV-2 infection or an uninfected control (not recorded which). DNA for the CDR3: TGCAGTGCTGAGACAGGGGGCCATTTGATTAACTCCTACGAGCAGTACTTC. Its translation is CSAETGGHLINSYEQYF.